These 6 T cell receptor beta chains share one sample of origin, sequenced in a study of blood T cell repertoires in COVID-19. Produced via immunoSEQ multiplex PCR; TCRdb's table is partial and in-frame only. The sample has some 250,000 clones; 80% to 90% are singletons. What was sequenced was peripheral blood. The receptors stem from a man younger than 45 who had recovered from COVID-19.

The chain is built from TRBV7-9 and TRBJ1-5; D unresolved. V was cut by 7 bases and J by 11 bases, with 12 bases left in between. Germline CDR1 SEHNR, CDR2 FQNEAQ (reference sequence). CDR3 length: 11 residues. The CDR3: CASTPLTAQHF. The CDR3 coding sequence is TGTGCCAGCACCCCCCTTACGGCCCAGCATTTT.

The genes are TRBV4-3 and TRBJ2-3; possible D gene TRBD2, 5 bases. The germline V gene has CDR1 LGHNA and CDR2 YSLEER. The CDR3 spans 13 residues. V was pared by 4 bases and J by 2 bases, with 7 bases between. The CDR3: CASSPDFTDTQYF. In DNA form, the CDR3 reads TGCGCCAGCAGCCCGGACTTCACAGATACGCAGTATTTT.

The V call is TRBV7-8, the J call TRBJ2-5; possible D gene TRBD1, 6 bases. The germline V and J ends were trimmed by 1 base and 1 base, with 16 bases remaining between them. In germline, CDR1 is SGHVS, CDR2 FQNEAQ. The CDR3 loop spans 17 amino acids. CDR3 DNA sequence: TGTGCCAGCAGCTTAGAATTTGGGGGCGGCTCCCAAGAGACCCAGTACTTC. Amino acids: CASSLEFGGGSQETQYF.

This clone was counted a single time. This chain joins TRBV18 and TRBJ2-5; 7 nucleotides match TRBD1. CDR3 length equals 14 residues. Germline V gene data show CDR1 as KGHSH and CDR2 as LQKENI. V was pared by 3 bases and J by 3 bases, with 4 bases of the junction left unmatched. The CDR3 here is CASSPIDREETQYF. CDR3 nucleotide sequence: TGTGCCAGCTCACCGATTGACAGGGAAGAGACCCAGTACTTC.

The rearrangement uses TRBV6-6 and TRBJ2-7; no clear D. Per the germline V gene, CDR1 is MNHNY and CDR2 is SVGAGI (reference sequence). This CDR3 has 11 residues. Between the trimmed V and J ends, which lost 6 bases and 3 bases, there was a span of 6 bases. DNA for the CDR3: TGTGCCAGCAGCCACTACTACGAGCAGTACTTC. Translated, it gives CASSHYYEQYF.

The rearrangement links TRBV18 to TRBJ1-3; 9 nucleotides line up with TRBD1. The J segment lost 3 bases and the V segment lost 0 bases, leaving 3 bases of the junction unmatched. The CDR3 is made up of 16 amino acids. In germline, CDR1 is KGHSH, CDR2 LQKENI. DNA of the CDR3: TGTGCCAGCTCACCACCTTACAGGGGGCGTGGAAACACCATATATTTT. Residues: CASSPPYRGRGNTIYF.